The rows below give T cell receptor beta chains drawn from one sample of a study of T-cell memory formation after mild COVID-19. TCRdb passed the 5' RACE reads through MiXCR, listing each CDR3 protein once. The sample carries about 140,000 distinct CDR3 sequences, around 21% recorded once. Sequences were obtained from PBMCs or a T cell subset sorted from them (not recorded which). Receptors originate from an adult woman who had mild COVID-19 (a few samples of this study predate the infection). Cell type and time point are not known. The CDR3 runs from the conserved cysteine through the conserved F or W. D genes are given only for firm matches. Size values are once, few and many counts, or a class for expanded clones, and some rows have none.

v_call	j_call	clone_size	d_call	cdr3_aa	cdr3_nt
TRBV20-1	TRBJ2-1	few	.	CSAHRTGEQFF	TGCAGTGCTCATAGGACTGGTGAGCAGTTCTTC
TRBV20-1	TRBJ2-1	few	.	CSARDPRGSSYNEQFF	TGCAGTGCTAGAGATCCCCGGGGGAGCTCCTACAATGAGCAGTTCTTC
TRBV7-9	TRBJ2-6	many	TRBD1	CASSPWDSSANVLTF	TGTGCCAGCAGCCCCTGGGACAGTTCGGCCAACGTCCTGACTTTC
TRBV5-1	TRBJ1-4	few	.	CASSLEHATNEKLFF	TGCGCCAGCAGCTTGGAGCATGCAACTAATGAAAAACTGTTTTTT
TRBV5-1	TRBJ2-3	few	.	CASKRGTSTDTQYF	TGCGCCAGCAAAAGGGGGACTAGCACAGATACGCAGTATTTT
TRBV12-3/TRBV12-4	TRBJ1-1	.	.	CASSWEGMNTEAFF	TGTGCCAGCAGTTGGGAGGGAATGAACACTGAAGCTTTCTTT
TRBV9	TRBJ1-5	.	TRBD1	CASSVEAGGSNQPQHF	TGTGCCAGCAGCGTAGAGGCAGGGGGGAGCAATCAGCCCCAGCATTTT
TRBV29-1	TRBJ2-1	.	TRBD1	CSVRQGVSYNEQFF	TGCAGCGTTAGACAGGGGGTCTCCTACAATGAGCAGTTCTTC
TRBV7-2	TRBJ2-3	.	TRBD2	CASSRQMGGATDTQYF	TGTGCCAGCAGCCGCCAGATGGGAGGGGCCACAGATACGCAGTATTTT
TRBV6-6	TRBJ1-5	.	.	CASSSPGSNQPQHF	TGTGCCAGCAGTTCCCCAGGGAGCAATCAGCCCCAGCATTTT
TRBV5-1	TRBJ2-7	few	.	CSSSTWGAVYEQYF	TGCTCCAGCAGCACATGGGGGGCAGTCTACGAGCAGTACTTC
TRBV11-2	TRBJ1-1	few	TRBD1	CASSLGTGLTEAFF	TGTGCCAGCAGCTTAGGGACAGGGCTCACTGAAGCTTTCTTT
TRBV4-2	TRBJ2-2	many	.	CASSQDRDFPTGELFF	TGTGCCAGCAGCCAAGATAGGGACTTCCCAACCGGGGAGCTGTTTTTT
TRBV5-5	TRBJ2-3	few	.	CASSFEQITDTQYF	TGTGCCAGCAGCTTTGAACAGATCACAGATACGCAGTATTTT
TRBV18	TRBJ2-3	few	.	CASSPLPGSTDTQYF	TGTGCCAGCTCACCACTTCCGGGTAGCACAGATACGCAGTATTTT
TRBV7-7	TRBJ2-5	many	.	CASSSNYAETQYF	TGTGCTAGCAGCAGTAACTACGCGGAGACCCAGTACTTC
TRBV7-9	TRBJ2-1	.	.	CASSLSAPPQFF	TGTGCCAGCAGCTTAAGTGCGCCCCCGCAGTTCTTC
TRBV30	TRBJ2-3	many	.	CAWSVTADTQYF	TGTGCCTGGAGTGTAACGGCAGATACGCAGTATTTT
TRBV24-1	TRBJ1-6	.	.	CATSVGFNSPLHF	TGTGCCACCAGTGTTGGTTTTAATTCACCCCTCCACTTT
TRBV2	TRBJ2-7	few	.	CASCDRQIYEQYF	TGTGCCAGCTGTGATCGGCAGATCTACGAGCAGTACTTC
TRBV20-1	TRBJ1-1	.	.	CSAPLSPNTEAFF	TGCAGTGCCCCTCTATCCCCGAACACTGAAGCTTTCTTT
TRBV7-8	TRBJ1-1	once	.	CASSLGEEWMGAFF	TGTGCCAGCAGCTTAGGGGAGGAATGGATGGGAGCTTTCTTT
TRBV20-1	TRBJ2-7	.	TRBD2	CSASGGDWTSYEQYF	TGCAGTGCTAGCGGGGGGGACTGGACCTCCTACGAGCAGTACTTC
TRBV9	TRBJ2-3	.	TRBD2	CASSVLPASGNTDTQYF	TGTGCCAGCAGCGTTCTCCCAGCTAGCGGAAACACAGATACGCAGTATTTT
TRBV7-3	TRBJ2-4	.	TRBD2	CASSPGTSRAKNIQYF	TGTGCCAGCAGCCCGGGGACTAGCAGAGCCAAAAACATTCAGTACTTC
TRBV15	TRBJ2-1	few	TRBD1	CATSRPSVRGNNEQFF	TGTGCCACCAGCAGACCCTCGGTCAGGGGGAACAATGAGCAGTTCTTC
TRBV12-3/TRBV12-4	TRBJ2-2	.	TRBD2	CASTHGGGRTGELFF	TGTGCCAGCACCCACGGCGGGGGGCGGACCGGGGAGCTGTTTTTT
TRBV20-1	TRBJ2-1	few	.	CSAPPSLNEQFF	TGCAGTGCTCCCCCGAGCCTCAATGAGCAGTTCTTC
TRBV7-9	TRBJ1-4	.	TRBD1	CASSSDRGREKLFF	TGTGCCAGCAGCTCCGACAGGGGAAGAGAAAAACTGTTTTTT
TRBV9	TRBJ1-1	few	.	CASSVSRDTANTEAFF	TGTGCCAGCAGCGTATCCCGGGACACTGCGAACACTGAAGCTTTCTTT
TRBV3-1	TRBJ2-3	many	.	CASSRERVTDTQYF	TGTGCCAGCAGCCGGGAGCGGGTCACAGATACGCAGTATTTT
TRBV11-3	TRBJ2-7	once	.	CARSLSGSREQYF	TGTGCCAGAAGCTTAAGCGGCAGTCGGGAGCAGTACTTC
TRBV24-1	TRBJ2-3	.	.	CATSDARSPTDTQYF	TGTGCCACCAGTGATGCAAGATCCCCCACAGATACGCAGTATTTT
TRBV2	TRBJ1-5	.	TRBD1	CASSRSETGAGQPQHF	TGTGCCAGCAGCCGAAGCGAGACAGGGGCGGGTCAGCCCCAGCATTTT
TRBV7-2	TRBJ2-7	few	TRBD1	CASSSTGDEQYF	TGTGCCAGCAGCTCCACAGGGGACGAGCAGTACTTC